The rows below give T cell receptor beta chains drawn from one sample of a study of CD8 T cells in Susac syndrome. In TCRdb, the immunoSEQ multiplex PCR reads were re-called with MiXCR into one record per CDR3 protein. The sample contains 50,000 or so distinct CDR3 sequences, just over 90% of which appear only once. Sequences were obtained from CD8+ T cells from PBMCs. These receptors originate from a human donor with multiple sclerosis. Both conserved end residues are part of each CDR3. The order of the fields is CDR3 DNA, CDR3 protein, V gene, D gene, clone size, J gene. The D gene is left open where the match is weak. Size values are once, few and many counts, or a class for expanded clones, and some rows have none.

CDR3 DNA: TGTGCCAGCAGTTACATGTACGGGGGCGACGAGCAGTACTTC; CDR3 protein: CASSYMYGGDEQYF; V gene: TRBV6-2/TRBV6-3; D gene: NA; clone size: NA; J gene: TRBJ2-7
CDR3 DNA: TGTGCCAGTAGTGTCCCTACAGGGTTGGGCTACACCTTC; CDR3 protein: CASSVPTGLGYTF; V gene: TRBV19; D gene: NA; clone size: NA; J gene: TRBJ1-2
CDR3 DNA: TGCAGTGCTAGAGCCCCGTTCAGGGGTCCGGGAGGAAACACCATATATTTT; CDR3 protein: CSARAPFRGPGGNTIYF; V gene: TRBV20-1; D gene: NA; clone size: NA; J gene: TRBJ1-3
CDR3 DNA: TGTGCCAGCAGCTTATTTGCGGGCGACACAGATACGCAGTATTTT; CDR3 protein: CASSLFAGDTDTQYF; V gene: TRBV5-4; D gene: NA; clone size: NA; J gene: TRBJ2-3
CDR3 DNA: TGTGCCAGCAGCTTGACAGTCTCTGGAAACACCATATATTTT; CDR3 protein: CASSLTVSGNTIYF; V gene: TRBV5-6; D gene: NA; clone size: NA; J gene: TRBJ1-3
CDR3 DNA: TGTGCCAGCAGCCCCGGGTCCGAAATTGGGAAACTGTTTTTT; CDR3 protein: CASSPGSEIGKLFF; V gene: TRBV6-5; D gene: NA; clone size: NA; J gene: TRBJ1-4
CDR3 DNA: TGTGCCATCAGTGAGTCATCCTTTGCCTACAATGAGCAGTTCTTC; CDR3 protein: CAISESSFAYNEQFF; V gene: TRBV10-3; D gene: NA; clone size: NA; J gene: TRBJ2-1
CDR3 DNA: TGTGCCAGCAGCTTGCCAGGGGGAAGCTCCTACGAGCAGTACTTC; CDR3 protein: CASSLPGGSSYEQYF; V gene: TRBV5-6; D gene: TRBD1; clone size: once; J gene: TRBJ2-7
CDR3 DNA: TGCGCCAGCAGCTCCGGGGAAGTCCGCGAGCAGTTCTTC; CDR3 protein: CASSSGEVREQFF; V gene: TRBV4-1; D gene: NA; clone size: NA; J gene: TRBJ2-1
CDR3 DNA: TGTGCCAGCAGTTTTGGGTTCGGCACCGGGGAGCTGTTTTTT; CDR3 protein: CASSFGFGTGELFF; V gene: TRBV27; D gene: NA; clone size: NA; J gene: TRBJ2-2
CDR3 DNA: TGTGCCAGCAGCCCCGGACATGATTACACTGAAGCTTTCTTT; CDR3 protein: CASSPGHDYTEAFF; V gene: TRBV13; D gene: NA; clone size: NA; J gene: TRBJ1-1
CDR3 DNA: TGTGCCATCAGTGACAAGGGCGAACATGAGCAGTTCTTC; CDR3 protein: CAISDKGEHEQFF; V gene: TRBV10-3; D gene: NA; clone size: NA; J gene: TRBJ2-1
CDR3 DNA: TGTGCCAGCAGTGAGACTAGAACTGAAGCTTTCTTT; CDR3 protein: CASSETRTEAFF; V gene: TRBV6-1; D gene: NA; clone size: NA; J gene: TRBJ1-1
CDR3 DNA: TGCAGTGCTAGAGATCCCCGGGACACCTGGAATCAGCCCCAGCATTTT; CDR3 protein: CSARDPRDTWNQPQHF; V gene: TRBV20-1; D gene: NA; clone size: NA; J gene: TRBJ1-5
CDR3 DNA: TGTGCCAGTCGTTCGGGTCCCCCGGAGACCCAGTACTTC; CDR3 protein: CASRSGPPETQYF; V gene: TRBV6-6; D gene: NA; clone size: NA; J gene: TRBJ2-5
CDR3 DNA: TGTGCCAGCAGCTTGGACATGAATGAGCAGTTCTTC; CDR3 protein: CASSLDMNEQFF; V gene: TRBV5-8; D gene: NA; clone size: NA; J gene: TRBJ2-1
CDR3 DNA: TGTGCCTGGAGCCCTATCCCCGGAAGTGAGCAGTTCTTC; CDR3 protein: CAWSPIPGSEQFF; V gene: TRBV30; D gene: NA; clone size: NA; J gene: TRBJ2-1
CDR3 DNA: TGTGCCAGCAGCTTGGTCGTCTGGGCCAGCACAGATACGCAGTATTTT; CDR3 protein: CASSLVVWASTDTQYF; V gene: TRBV5-6; D gene: NA; clone size: NA; J gene: TRBJ2-3
CDR3 DNA: TGCAGTGCTAGAGCGACAGGGGGCGAAAACATTCAGTACTTC; CDR3 protein: CSARATGGENIQYF; V gene: TRBV20-1; D gene: TRBD1; clone size: NA; J gene: TRBJ2-4
CDR3 DNA: TGTGCCAGCAGCTTAGTGGGAATCGGAAACACCATATATTTT; CDR3 protein: CASSLVGIGNTIYF; V gene: TRBV7-9; D gene: NA; clone size: NA; J gene: TRBJ1-3
CDR3 DNA: TGTGCCACCAGCCGAGGCTGGCGGCAGTACTTC; CDR3 protein: CATSRGWRQYF; V gene: TRBV15; D gene: NA; clone size: NA; J gene: TRBJ2-7
CDR3 DNA: TGTGCCAGCTCACCAACTAGCGGGGGCTTCTCCTACAATGAGCAGTTCTTC; CDR3 protein: CASSPTSGGFSYNEQFF; V gene: TRBV18; D gene: TRBD2; clone size: NA; J gene: TRBJ2-1
CDR3 DNA: TGTGCCAGCAGACACATAGCGGAGAGCTCCTACAATGAGCAGTTCTTC; CDR3 protein: CASRHIAESSYNEQFF; V gene: TRBV6-1; D gene: NA; clone size: NA; J gene: TRBJ2-1
CDR3 DNA: TGCAGCTCAACAGGGGGCAGCATGAACACTGAAGCTTTCTTT; CDR3 protein: CSSTGGSMNTEAFF; V gene: TRBV29-1; D gene: TRBD1; clone size: NA; J gene: TRBJ1-1
CDR3 DNA: TGTGCCAGCAGCTCCGGGCGACACGAGCAGTACTTC; CDR3 protein: CASSSGRHEQYF; V gene: TRBV7-9; D gene: NA; clone size: NA; J gene: TRBJ2-7
CDR3 DNA: TGCAGCGTCGGACAGGGGGACACTGAAGCTTTCTTT; CDR3 protein: CSVGQGDTEAFF; V gene: TRBV29-1; D gene: TRBD1; clone size: NA; J gene: TRBJ1-1
CDR3 DNA: TGTGCCAGTAGTATGACGGTTCCCTATGGCTACACCTTC; CDR3 protein: CASSMTVPYGYTF; V gene: TRBV19; D gene: NA; clone size: NA; J gene: TRBJ1-2